This T cell receptor beta chain appears in the sequencing data of a study of blood T cell repertoires in COVID-19. Overall study: Collection of acute and convalescent COVID-19 samples took place in the United States, Italy and Spain. Sample material is recorded as cDNA or gDNA derived from T cells, B-cell-depleted T cells, or PBMCs.

In the authors' methods: Nucleated cell counts were estimated from reference gene primer amplification. Sequencing was performed with immunoSEQ multiplex PCR; in TCRdb, only in-frame clones are kept and a portion is missing. V, J and clone size are those of that table, while D and trimming were read from the DNA. In the table there are roughly 180,000 clones, more than 80% of which are singletons. Germline CDR1 SNHLY, CDR2 FYNNEI. V was shortened by 5 bases and J by 5 bases, with 9 bases between the two germline ends. The CDR3 spans 13 residues. Sequenced input: peripheral blood. The chain employs TRBV2 and TRBJ2-2, with a tentative D call TRBD2 (5 bases). The clonotype originates from a woman aged 55-69 years with acute or convalescent COVID-19. The CDR3 nucleotides read TGTGCCAGCAGTTCTACTAGGACCGGGGAGCTGTTTTTT. As protein: CASSSTRTGELFF.